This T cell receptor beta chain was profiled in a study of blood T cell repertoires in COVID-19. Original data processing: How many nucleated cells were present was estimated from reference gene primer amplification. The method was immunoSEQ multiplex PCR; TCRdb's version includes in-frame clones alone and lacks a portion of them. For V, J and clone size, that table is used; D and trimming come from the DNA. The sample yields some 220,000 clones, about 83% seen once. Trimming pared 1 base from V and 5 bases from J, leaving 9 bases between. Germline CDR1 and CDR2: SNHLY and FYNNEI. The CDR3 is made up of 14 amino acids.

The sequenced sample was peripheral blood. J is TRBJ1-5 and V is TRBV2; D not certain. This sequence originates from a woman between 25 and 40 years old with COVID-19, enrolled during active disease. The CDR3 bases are TGTGCCAGCAGTGAAGTTACAGCAGATCAGCCCCAGCATTTT. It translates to CASSEVTADQPQHF. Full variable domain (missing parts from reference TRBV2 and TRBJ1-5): EPEVTQTPSHQVTQMGQEVILRCVPISNHLYFYWYRQILGQKVEFLVSFYNNEISEKSEIFDDQFSVERPDGSNFTLKIRSTKLEDSAMYFCASSEVTADQPQHFGDGTRLSIL.